This T cell receptor beta chain emerged from a study of blood T cell repertoires in COVID-19. Looking at the study overall: Samples came from the United States, Italy and Spain, spanning acute and convalescent COVID-19. Sources were T cells, B-cell-depleted T cells, or PBMCs; the material itself was cDNA or gDNA.

Original handling: Nucleated cell number was recorded as an estimate derived from reference gene primer amplification. Clones were sequenced by immunoSEQ multiplex PCR, and TCRdb holds only the in-frame ones, with some missing. V and J calls and clone size come straight from that table; D and trimming were deduced from the DNA. This table has some 300,000 clones, 85% to 90% appearing once. V gave up 6 bases and J gave up 6 bases, with 12 bases separating them. CDR1 is ENHRY and CDR2 is SYGVKD in the germline V gene. This CDR3 contains 13 residues. Those enrolled in Seattle joined during active infection and were followed longitudinally afterward.

Sequencing was performed on peripheral blood. The chain has TRBV10-3 and TRBJ2-1, with D perhaps matching TRBD2 (6 bases). The clonotype comes from a woman in her forties with COVID-19, enrolled during active disease. CDR3 residues: CAISGGLTNEQFF. The DNA for the CDR3 is TGTGCCATCAGCGGGGGACTCACCAATGAGCAGTTCTTC.